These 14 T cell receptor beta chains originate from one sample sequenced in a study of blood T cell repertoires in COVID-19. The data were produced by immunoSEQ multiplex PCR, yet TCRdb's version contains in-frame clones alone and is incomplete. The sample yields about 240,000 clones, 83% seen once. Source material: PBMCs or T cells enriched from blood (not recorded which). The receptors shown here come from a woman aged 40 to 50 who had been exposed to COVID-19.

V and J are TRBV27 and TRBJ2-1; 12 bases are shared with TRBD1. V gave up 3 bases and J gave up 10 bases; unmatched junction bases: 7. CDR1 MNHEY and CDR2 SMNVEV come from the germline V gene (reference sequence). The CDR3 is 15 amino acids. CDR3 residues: CASSFAGTGGEEQFF. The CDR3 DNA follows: TGTGCCAGCAGTTTCGCCGGGACAGGGGGCGAAGAGCAGTTCTTC.

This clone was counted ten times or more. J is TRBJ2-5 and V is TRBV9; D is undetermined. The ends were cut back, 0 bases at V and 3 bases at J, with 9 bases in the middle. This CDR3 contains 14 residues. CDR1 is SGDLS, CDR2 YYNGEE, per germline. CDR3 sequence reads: CASSVGFSEETQYF. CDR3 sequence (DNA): TGTGCCAGCAGCGTAGGGTTCTCAGAAGAGACCCAGTACTTC.

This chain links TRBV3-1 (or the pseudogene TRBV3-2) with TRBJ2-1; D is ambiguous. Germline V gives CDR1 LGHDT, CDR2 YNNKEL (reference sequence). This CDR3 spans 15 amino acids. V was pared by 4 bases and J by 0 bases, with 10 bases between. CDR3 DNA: TGTGCCAGCAGCCCTCAGGCGTCCTCCTACAATGAGCAGTTCTTC. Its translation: CASSPQASSYNEQFF.

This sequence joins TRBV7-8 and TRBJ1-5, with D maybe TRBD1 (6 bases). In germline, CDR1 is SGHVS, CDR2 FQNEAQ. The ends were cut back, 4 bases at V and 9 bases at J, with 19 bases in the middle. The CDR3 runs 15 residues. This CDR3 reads CASSWNREMSAPQHF. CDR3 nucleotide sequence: TGTGCCAGCAGCTGGAACAGGGAAATGTCGGCGCCCCAGCATTTT.

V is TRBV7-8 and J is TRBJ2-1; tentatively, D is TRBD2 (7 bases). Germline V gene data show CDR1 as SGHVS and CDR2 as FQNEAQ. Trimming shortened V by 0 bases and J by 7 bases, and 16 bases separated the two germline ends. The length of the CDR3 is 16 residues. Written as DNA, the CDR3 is TGTGCCAGCAGCTTAGCGGGGCGGGGGCTTGGGAATGAGCAGTTCTTC. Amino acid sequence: CASSLAGRGLGNEQFF. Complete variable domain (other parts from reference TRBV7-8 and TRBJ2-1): GAGVSQSPRYKVAKRGQDVALRCDPISGHVSLFWYQQALGQGPEFLTYFQNEAQLDKSGLPSDRFFAERPEGSVSTLKIQRTQQEDSAVYLCASSLAGRGLGNEQFFGPGTRLTVL.

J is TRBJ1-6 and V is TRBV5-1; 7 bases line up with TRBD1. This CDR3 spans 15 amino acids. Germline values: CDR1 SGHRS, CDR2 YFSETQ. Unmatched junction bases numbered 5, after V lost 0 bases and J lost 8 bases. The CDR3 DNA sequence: TGCGCCAGCAGCTTGGCCGGGACAGTGGATTCACCCCTCCACTTT. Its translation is CASSLAGTVDSPLHF.

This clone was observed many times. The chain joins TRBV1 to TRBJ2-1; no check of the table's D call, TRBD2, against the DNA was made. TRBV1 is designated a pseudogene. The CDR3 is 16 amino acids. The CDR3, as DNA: TGCACCAGCAGCCAACAACTAGCGGAGACTTACAATGAGCATTTCTTC. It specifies CTSSQQLAETYNEHFF.

The CDR3 coding sequence is TGTGCCAGCAGGGCGGACAGGGGCGACCCCTATGGCTACACCTTC. Translation: CASRADRGDPYGYTF. The V call is TRBV9, the J call TRBJ1-2; 9 nucleotides agree with TRBD1. Germline V CDR1 and CDR2: SGDLS, YYNGEE. J lost 4 bases, V lost 5 bases, and 9 bases had no gene match. This CDR3 has 15 residues.

The DNA for the CDR3 is TGTGCCAGCAGTTGGGGGACAGTCCACTACGAGCAGTACTTC. Its protein is CASSWGTVHYEQYF. The rearrangement links TRBV6-2 or TRBV6-3 to TRBJ2-7, with 7 bases aligning to TRBD1. V lost 4 bases and J lost 3; bases outside the gene matches: 6. The CDR3 is 14 amino acids. Germline V gene sequence: CDR1 MNHEY, CDR2 SVGEGT.

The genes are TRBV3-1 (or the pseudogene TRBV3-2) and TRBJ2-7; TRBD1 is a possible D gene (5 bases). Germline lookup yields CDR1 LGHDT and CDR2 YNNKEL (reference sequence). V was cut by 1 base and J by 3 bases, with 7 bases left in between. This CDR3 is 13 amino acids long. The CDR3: CASSQVQGYEQYF. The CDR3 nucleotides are TGTGCCAGCAGCCAAGTTCAGGGCTACGAGCAGTACTTC.

The CDR3 region has the DNA TGCGCCAGCAGCTTAGGGTCTTGGACGGGGAAGTATGGCTACACCTTC. Translated, it gives CASSLGSWTGKYGYTF. The chain is built from TRBV5-1 and TRBJ1-2; D not certain. The germline gives CDR1 SGHRS, CDR2 YFSETQ. This CDR3 has 16 amino acids. Trimming left V 2 bases short and J 5 bases short, with 19 bases between.

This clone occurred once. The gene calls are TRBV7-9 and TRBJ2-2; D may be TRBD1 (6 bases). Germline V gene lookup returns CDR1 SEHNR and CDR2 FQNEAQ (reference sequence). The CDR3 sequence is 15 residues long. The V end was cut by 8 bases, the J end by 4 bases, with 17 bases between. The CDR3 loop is CASHHPTGSTGELFF. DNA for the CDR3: TGTGCCAGCCACCATCCCACAGGGAGCACCGGGGAGCTGTTTTTT.

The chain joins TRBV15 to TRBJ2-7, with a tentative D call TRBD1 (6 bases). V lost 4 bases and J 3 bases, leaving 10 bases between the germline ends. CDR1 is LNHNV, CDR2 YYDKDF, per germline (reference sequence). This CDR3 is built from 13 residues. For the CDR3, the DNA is TGTGCCACCAGCACGGGACACCTCTACGAGCAGTACTTC. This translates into CATSTGHLYEQYF.

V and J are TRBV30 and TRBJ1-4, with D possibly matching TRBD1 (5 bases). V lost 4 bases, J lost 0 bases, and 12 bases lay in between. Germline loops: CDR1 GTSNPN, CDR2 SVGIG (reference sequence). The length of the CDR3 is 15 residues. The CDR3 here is CAWNGGDTTNEKLFF. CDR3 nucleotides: TGTGCCTGGAACGGGGGGGATACAACTAATGAAAAACTGTTTTTT.